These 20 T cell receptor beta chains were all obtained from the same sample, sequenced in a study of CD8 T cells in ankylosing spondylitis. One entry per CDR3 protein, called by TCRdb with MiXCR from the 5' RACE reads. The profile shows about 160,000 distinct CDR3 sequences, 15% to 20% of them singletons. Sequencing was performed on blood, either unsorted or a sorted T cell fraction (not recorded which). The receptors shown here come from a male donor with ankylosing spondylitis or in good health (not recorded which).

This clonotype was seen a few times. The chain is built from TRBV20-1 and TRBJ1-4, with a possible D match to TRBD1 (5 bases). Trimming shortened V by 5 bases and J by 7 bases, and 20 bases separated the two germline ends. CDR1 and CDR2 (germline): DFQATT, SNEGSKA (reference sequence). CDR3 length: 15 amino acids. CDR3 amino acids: CSADPSGTAGEKLFF. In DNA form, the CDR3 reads TGCAGTGCTGACCCCTCCGGGACCGCGGGTGAAAAACTGTTTTTT.

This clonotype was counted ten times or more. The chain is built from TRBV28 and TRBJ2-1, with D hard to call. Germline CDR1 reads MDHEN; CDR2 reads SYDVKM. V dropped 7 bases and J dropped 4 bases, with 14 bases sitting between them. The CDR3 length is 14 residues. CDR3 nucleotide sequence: TGTGCCAGCACCCCCCATGGTCTTTACAATGAGCAGTTCTTC. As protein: CASTPHGLYNEQFF.

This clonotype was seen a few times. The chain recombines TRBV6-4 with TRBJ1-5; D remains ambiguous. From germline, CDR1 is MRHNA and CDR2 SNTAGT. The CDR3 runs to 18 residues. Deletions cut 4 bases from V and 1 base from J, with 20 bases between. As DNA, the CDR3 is TGTGCCAGCAGTGGACTCAACAAGAGGGCCTTGAGCAATCAGCCCCAGCATTTT. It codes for CASSGLNKRALSNQPQHF.

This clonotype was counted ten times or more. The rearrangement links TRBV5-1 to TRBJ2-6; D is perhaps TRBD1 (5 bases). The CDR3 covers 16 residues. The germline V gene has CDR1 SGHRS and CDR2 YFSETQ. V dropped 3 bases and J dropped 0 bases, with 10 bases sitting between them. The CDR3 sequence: CASSWGVSSGANVLTF. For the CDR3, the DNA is TGCGCCAGCAGCTGGGGCGTGAGCTCTGGGGCCAACGTCCTGACTTTC. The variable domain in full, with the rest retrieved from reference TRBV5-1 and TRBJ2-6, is KAGVTQTPRYLIKTRGQQVTLSCSPISGHRSVSWYQQTPGQGLQFLFEYFSETQRNKGNFPGRFSGRQFSNSRSEMNVSTLELGDSALYLCASSWGVSSGANVLTFGAGSRLTVL.

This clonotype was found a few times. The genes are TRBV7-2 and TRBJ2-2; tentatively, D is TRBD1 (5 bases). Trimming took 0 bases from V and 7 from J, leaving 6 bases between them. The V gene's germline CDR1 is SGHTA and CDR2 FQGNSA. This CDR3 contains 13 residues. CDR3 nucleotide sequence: TGTGCCAGCAGCTTAGCGCAGGGCGGGGAGCTGTTTTTT. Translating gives CASSLAQGGELFF.

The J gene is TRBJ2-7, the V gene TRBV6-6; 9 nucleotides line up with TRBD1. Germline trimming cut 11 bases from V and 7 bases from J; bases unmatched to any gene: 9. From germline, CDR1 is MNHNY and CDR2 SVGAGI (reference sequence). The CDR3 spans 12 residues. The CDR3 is CAAQGTGSEQYF. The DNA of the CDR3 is TGTGCCGCACAGGGGACAGGGAGTGAGCAGTACTTC.

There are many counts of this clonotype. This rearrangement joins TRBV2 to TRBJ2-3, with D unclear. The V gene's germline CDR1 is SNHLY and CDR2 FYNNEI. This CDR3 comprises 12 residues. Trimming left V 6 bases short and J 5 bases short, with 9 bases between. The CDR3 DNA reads TGTGCCAGCAGCGATACGGGAGATACGCAGTATTTT. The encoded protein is CASSDTGDTQYF.

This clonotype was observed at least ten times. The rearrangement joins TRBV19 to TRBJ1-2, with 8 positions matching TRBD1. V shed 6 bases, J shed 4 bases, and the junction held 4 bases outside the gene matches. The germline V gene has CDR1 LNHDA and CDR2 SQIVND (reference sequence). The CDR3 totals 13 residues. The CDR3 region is CASSGTGLYGYTF. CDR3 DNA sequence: TGTGCCAGTAGCGGGACAGGACTCTATGGCTACACCTTC.

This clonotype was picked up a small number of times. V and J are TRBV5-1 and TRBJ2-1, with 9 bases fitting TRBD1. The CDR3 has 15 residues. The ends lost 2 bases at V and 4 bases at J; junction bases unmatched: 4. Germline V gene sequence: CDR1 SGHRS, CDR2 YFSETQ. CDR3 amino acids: CASSFPGQGYNEQFF. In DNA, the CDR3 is TGCGCCAGCAGCTTCCCGGGACAGGGTTACAATGAGCAGTTCTTC.

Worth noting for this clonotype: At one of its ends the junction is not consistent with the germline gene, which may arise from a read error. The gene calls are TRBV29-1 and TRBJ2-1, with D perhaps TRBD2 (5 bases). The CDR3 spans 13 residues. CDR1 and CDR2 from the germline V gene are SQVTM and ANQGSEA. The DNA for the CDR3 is TGCGGCGTTGAACATAACGGGAACGATGAGCAGTTCTTC. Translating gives CGVEHNGNDEQFF.

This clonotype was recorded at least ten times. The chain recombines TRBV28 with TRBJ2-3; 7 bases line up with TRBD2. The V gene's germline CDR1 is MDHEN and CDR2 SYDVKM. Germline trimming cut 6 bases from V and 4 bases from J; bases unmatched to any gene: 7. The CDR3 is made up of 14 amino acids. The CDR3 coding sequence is TGTGCCAGCAGGGGGAGGGTGGAGTCAGATACGCAGTATTTT. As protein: CASRGRVESDTQYF.

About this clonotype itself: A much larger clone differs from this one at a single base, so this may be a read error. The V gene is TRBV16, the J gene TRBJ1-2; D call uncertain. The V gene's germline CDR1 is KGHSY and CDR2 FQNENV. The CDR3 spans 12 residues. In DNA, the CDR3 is TGTGCCAACAGCCAATCTGCGGATGGCTACACCTTC. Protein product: CANSQSADGYTF.

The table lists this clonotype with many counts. The CDR3 sequence is CASTWGEGAGQPQHF. DNA for the CDR3: TGTGCCAGCACCTGGGGGGAGGGGGCAGGTCAGCCCCAGCATTTT. The chain is built from TRBV12-3 or TRBV12-4 and TRBJ1-5; 7 nucleotides line up with TRBD1. With V trimmed by 7 bases and J by 6 bases, 12 bases remained unmatched. The CDR3 covers 15 residues.

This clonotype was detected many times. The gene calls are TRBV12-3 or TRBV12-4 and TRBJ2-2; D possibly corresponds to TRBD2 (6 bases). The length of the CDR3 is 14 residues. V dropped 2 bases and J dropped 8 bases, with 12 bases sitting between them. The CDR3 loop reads CASSLRGAAGELFF. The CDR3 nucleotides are TGTGCCAGCAGTTTACGCGGGGCGGCGGGGGAGCTGTTTTTT.

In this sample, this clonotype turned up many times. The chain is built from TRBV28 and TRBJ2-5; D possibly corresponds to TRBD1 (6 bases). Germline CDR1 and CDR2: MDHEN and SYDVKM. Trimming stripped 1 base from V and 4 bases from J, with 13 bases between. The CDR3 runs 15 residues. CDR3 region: CASSLSSGAGETQYF. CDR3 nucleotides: TGTGCCAGCAGTTTATCTTCAGGGGCAGGAGAGACCCAGTACTTC.

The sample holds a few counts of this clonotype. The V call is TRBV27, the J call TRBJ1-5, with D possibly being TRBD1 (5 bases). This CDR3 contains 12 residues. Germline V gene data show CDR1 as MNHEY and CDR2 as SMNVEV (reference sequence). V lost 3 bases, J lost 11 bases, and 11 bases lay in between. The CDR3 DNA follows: TGTGCCAGCAGTTTTCGGGGGGGGTCCCAGCATTTT. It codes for CASSFRGGSQHF.

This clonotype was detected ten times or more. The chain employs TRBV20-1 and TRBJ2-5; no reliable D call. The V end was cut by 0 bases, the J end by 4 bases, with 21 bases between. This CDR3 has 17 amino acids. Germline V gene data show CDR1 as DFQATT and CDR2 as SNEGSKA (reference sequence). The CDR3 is CSARDIQGARFRETQYF. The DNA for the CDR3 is TGCAGTGCTAGAGATATTCAAGGCGCTAGGTTTAGAGAGACCCAGTACTTC.

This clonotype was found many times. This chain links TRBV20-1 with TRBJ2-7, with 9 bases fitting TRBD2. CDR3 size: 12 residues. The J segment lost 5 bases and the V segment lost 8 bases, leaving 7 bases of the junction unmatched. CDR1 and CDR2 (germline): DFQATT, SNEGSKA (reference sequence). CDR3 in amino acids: CSCTSGSHEQYF. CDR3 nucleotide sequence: TGCAGTTGCACTAGCGGGTCCCACGAGCAGTACTTC.

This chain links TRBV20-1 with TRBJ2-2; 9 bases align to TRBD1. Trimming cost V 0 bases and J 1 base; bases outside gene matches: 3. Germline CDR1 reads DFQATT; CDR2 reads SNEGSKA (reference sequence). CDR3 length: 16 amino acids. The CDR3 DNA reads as TGCAGTGCTAGAGACAGGACAGGGGAGAACACCGGGGAGCTGTTTTTT. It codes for CSARDRTGENTGELFF.

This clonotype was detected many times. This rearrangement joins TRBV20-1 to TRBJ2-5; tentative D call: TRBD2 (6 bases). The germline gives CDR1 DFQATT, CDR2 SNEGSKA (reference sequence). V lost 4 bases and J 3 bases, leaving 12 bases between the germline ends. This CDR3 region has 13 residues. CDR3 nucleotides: TGCAGTGCTATGGGGGGAGTGAAAGAGACCCAGTACTTC. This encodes CSAMGGVKETQYF.